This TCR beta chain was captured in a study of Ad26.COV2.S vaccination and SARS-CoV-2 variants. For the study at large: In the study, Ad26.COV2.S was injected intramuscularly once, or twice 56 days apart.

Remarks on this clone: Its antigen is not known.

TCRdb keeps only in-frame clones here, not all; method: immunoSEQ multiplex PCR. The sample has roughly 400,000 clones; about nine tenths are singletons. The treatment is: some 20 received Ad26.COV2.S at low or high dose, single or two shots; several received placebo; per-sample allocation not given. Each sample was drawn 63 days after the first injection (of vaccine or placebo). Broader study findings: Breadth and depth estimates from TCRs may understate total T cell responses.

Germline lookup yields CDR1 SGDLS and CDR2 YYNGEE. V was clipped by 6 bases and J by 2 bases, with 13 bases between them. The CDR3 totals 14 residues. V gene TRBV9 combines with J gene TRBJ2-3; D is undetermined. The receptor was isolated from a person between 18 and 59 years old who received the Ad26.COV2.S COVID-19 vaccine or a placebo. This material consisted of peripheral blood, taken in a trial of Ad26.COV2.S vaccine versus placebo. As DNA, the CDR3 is TGTGCCAGCACCCCTTCGCTGCACACAGATACGCAGTATTTT. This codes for CASTPSLHTDTQYF.